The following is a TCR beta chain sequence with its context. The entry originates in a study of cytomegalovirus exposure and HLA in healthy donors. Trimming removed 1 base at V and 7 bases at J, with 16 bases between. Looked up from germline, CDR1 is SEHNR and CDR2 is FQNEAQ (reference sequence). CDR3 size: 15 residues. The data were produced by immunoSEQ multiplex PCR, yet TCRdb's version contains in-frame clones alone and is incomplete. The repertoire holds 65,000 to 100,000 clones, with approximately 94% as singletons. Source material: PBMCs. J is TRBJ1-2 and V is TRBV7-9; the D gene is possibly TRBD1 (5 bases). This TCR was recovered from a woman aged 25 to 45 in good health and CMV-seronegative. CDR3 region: CASSLVTGGYAGYTF. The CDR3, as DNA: TGTGCCAGCAGCTTAGTCACAGGAGGGTATGCTGGCTACACCTTC. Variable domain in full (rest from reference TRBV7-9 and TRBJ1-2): DTGVSQNPRHKITKRGQNVTFRCDPISEHNRLYWYRQTLGQGPEFLTYFQNEAQLEKSRLLSDRFSAERPKGSFSTLEIQRTEQGDSAMYLCASSLVTGGYAGYTFGSGTRLTVV.